A selection of T cell receptor beta chains follows, all from one sample in a study of blood T cell repertoires in COVID-19. Sequenced by immunoSEQ multiplex PCR; TCRdb stores in-frame clones only, minus some. The sample lists about 200,000 clones; about 93% were seen once. The sequencing input was peripheral blood. The receptors were gathered from a man aged 55 to 70 with COVID-19, enrolled during active disease. Both conserved end residues are part of each CDR3. Clone sizes are given selectively: once, few, many, or a class where the clone is expanded.

j_call v_call clone_size cdr3_aa
TRBJ1-3 TRBV6-5 NA CASSLDSRSGNTIYF
TRBJ1-1 TRBV10-1 NA CASSESRGPNTEAFF
TRBJ1-5 TRBV19 NA CAATQGAMGNQPQHF
TRBJ1-1 TRBV6-2/TRBV6-3 NA CASSYGAGIGEAFF
TRBJ2-1 TRBV5-1 NA CASSASGGATEQFF
TRBJ1-3 TRBV28 NA CASSRRGGRGNTIYF
TRBJ1-2 TRBV15 once CATSTSHRDRTF
TRBJ1-4 TRBV5-8 NA CASSRGLPTNEKLFF
TRBJ2-7 TRBV5-1 NA CASSRQGREQYF
TRBJ1-2 TRBV6-1 NA CASSEQRLYGYTF
TRBJ2-7 TRBV27 NA CASSFGWESYEQYF
TRBJ2-7 TRBV4-1 NA CASSRNSGSPYEQYF
TRBJ2-3 TRBV28 NA CASSRGSGRAEEDTQYF
TRBJ1-1 TRBV15 NA CATSRDRGTEAFF
TRBJ2-1 TRBV12-3/TRBV12-4 NA CASRLVGEQFF
TRBJ2-7 TRBV15 NA CATSRGSGGPTYEQYF
TRBJ2-2 TRBV7-6 NA CASSLIPSENTGELFF
TRBJ2-7 TRBV7-9 few CASTVAGRTEQYF
TRBJ1-4 TRBV6-5 NA CASSQRGGTNEKLFF
TRBJ2-3 TRBV19 NA CASSNPPGQGTDTQYF
TRBJ2-7 TRBV20-1 NA CSAREKYEQYF
TRBJ2-1 TRBV29-1 NA CSVEGASSEPYNEQFF
TRBJ1-3 TRBV5-6 NA CASSYPTGGNTIYF
TRBJ2-2 TRBV7-9 NA CASSLAMTGNTGELFF
TRBJ1-1 TRBV12-3/TRBV12-4 NA CASTKGVNTEAFF
TRBJ1-2 TRBV30 NA CAWIAGVDYGYTF
TRBJ2-1 TRBV24-1 NA CATSIAAPYNEQFF
TRBJ1-5 TRBV19 NA CASSMTGVGSNQPQHF
TRBJ2-2 TRBV3-1/TRBV3-2 NA CASSQASGGNTGELFF
TRBJ2-2 TRBV21-1 NA CASSKGQYTGELFF
TRBJ1-3 TRBV7-8 NA CASSLEGQGFSGNTIYF